The sequence of this T cell receptor (beta chain) was determined in a study of T-cell reconstitution after alpha-beta-depleted transplantation in children. Study-wide findings and caveats: Expanded graft clones, several hundred of them, were reportedly the source of alpha-beta T cells about two months after transplant. The authors attributed T-cell counts and diversity one year after transplant mostly to newly produced T cells. High day-60 TCRbeta diversity in some patients came from surviving recipient T cells and thymic progenitors.

This clonotype was detected many times. Its antigen remains unidentified. This sample's TCRbeta library carried unique molecular identifier barcodes. MiXCR, applied by TCRdb to the PCR reads, yields one record per CDR3 protein. The sample lists approximately 300,000 distinct CDR3 sequences; around 10% were seen once. The germline CDR1 and CDR2 sequences are DFQATT and SNEGSKA (reference sequence). The CDR3 has 13 amino acids. Trimming removed 3 bases from V and 7 bases from J, with 16 bases in between. Here the sequenced sample was peripheral blood, taken 180 days after TCRalphabeta/CD19-depleted stem cell transplant. The sequence was obtained from a male patient between 2 and 15 years old who had a stem cell transplant for chronic granulomatous disease, so the T cells may come from the graft donor. This sequence joins TRBV20-1 and TRBJ2-7; TRBD2 is a possible D gene (5 bases). In nucleotides, the CDR3 is TGCAGTGCTAGGTCCCTGAGGGAAGGGGAGCAGTACTTC. It codes for CSARSLREGEQYF.